The sequence of this TCR beta chain was determined in a study of blood T cells in healthy people across ages. Primed by a sample-barcoded 5' primer and a J-beta primer mix, a second PCR proceeded for 7 to 11 cycles. TCRdb independently ran MiXCR on the 5' RACE reads; one entry per CDR3 protein. The table shows some 760,000 distinct CDR3 sequences, with 25% occurring only once. The germline V gene has CDR1 SGHAT and CDR2 FQNNGV. The CDR3 is made up of 16 amino acids. The V gene lost 5 bases and the J gene lost 1 base, with 15 bases spanning the gap. Total RNA, at least 5 micrograms per sample, was extracted from PBMCs. In addition, the sample was reused for a study of T cells of mothers and their children.

The chain recombines TRBV11-2 with TRBJ2-4; possibly TRBD1 for D (6 bases). The sequence derives from a boy aged 10-17 years in good health. Sequencing used blood. The CDR3 DNA reads TGTGCCAGCAGCCCCGGTATAGGACAGGCCAAAAACATTCAGTACTTC. Translation: CASSPGIGQAKNIQYF.